Included here is one T cell receptor (beta chain) sequence, with context. Its antigen is not identified. This specimen comes from a study of Ad26.COV2.S vaccination and SARS-CoV-2 variants. TCRdb keeps only in-frame clones here, not all; method: immunoSEQ multiplex PCR. This sample has fewer than 500,000 clones, with 90% found just once. Overall study findings and caveats: Recipients of either vaccine or placebo displayed similar breadth of non-spike TCRs. The study found higher spike-specific TCR breadth in vaccine than placebo recipients.

The sample's treatment: 19 received Ad26.COV2.S at low or high dose, single or two shots; 5 received placebo; per-sample allocation not given. After the first vaccine or placebo injection, samples were drawn on day 63. Recruitment in Boston yielded a donor of adult age, 18-55 years. Spike of the Wuhan-strain SARS-CoV-2 was expressed by an Ad26 vector, which formed the vaccine. V lost 8 bases, J lost 5 bases, and 12 bases lay in between. Germline CDR1 is MDHEN and CDR2 is SYDVKM. CDR3 length: 12 residues. This TCR was sampled from a person aged 18-65 years who received the Ad26.COV2.S COVID-19 vaccine or a placebo. This sequence joins TRBV28 and TRBJ2-5; D is unresolved. The sample here was peripheral blood, taken in a trial of Ad26.COV2.S vaccine versus placebo. CDR3 loop: CASGRSRETQYF. CDR3 in DNA: TGTGCCAGCGGACGCTCCCGGGAGACCCAGTACTTC.